This paragraph covers one T cell receptor (beta chain) sequence. Clones were read by immunoSEQ multiplex PCR, and TCRdb kept only the in-frame ones, dropping some. The sample gives a few hundred thousand clones, approximately 85% of which show up once; approximately 5.1% is in the top ten. This specimen belongs to a study of blood T cell repertoires in COVID-19. This receptor was taken from a man aged 50 to 60 with active or convalescent COVID-19. Sequenced input: peripheral blood.

This CDR3 reads CAISSLTRSSYEQYF. The CDR3 DNA is TGTGCCATCAGTTCTTTGACTCGCAGCTCCTACGAGCAGTACTTC. The chain joins TRBV10-3 to TRBJ2-7; D unresolved. The CDR3 is made up of 15 amino acids. CDR1 is ENHRY, CDR2 SYGVKD, per germline. The V end lost 5 bases, the J end lost 0 bases, and 14 bases lay between the germline ends.